A selection of T cell receptor beta chains follows, all from one sample in a study of blood T cell repertoires in COVID-19. Using immunoSEQ multiplex PCR, the repertoire was profiled, and TCRdb retains in-frame clones only, with some absent. Among more than 110,000 clones, under 90% were seen once, and the ten largest hold 1.5% to 2%. The specimen sequenced was PBMCs or T cells enriched from blood (not recorded which). All receptors derive from a woman between 18 and 29 years old who had been exposed to COVID-19. Both conserved end residues are part of each CDR3. The D gene is left open where the match is weak. Size is omitted from some rows. Given values are once, few, many or a class for expanded clones.

v_gene	len	j_gene	d_gene	abundance	CDR3aa	CDR3nt
TRBV7-9	17	TRBJ2-1	TRBD2	NA	CASSPTFRERENNEQFF	TGTGCCAGCAGCCCAACCTTTCGGGAGCGGGAGAACAATGAGCAGTTCTTC
TRBV6-4	14	TRBJ1-2	NA	NA	CASSVQYRDNGYTF	TGTGCCAGCAGTGTACAATACAGGGATAATGGCTACACCTTC
TRBV28	13	TRBJ1-2	TRBD1	few	CASSLEGAFGYTF	TGTGCCAGCAGTTTGGAGGGGGCCTTTGGCTACACCTTC
TRBV12-3/TRBV12-4	13	TRBJ2-7	TRBD1	NA	CASSLIQGREQYF	TGTGCCAGCAGTTTGATACAGGGGAGAGAGCAGTACTTC
TRBV5-6	15	TRBJ1-1	TRBD1	NA	CASSMTYDRGPEAFF	TGTGCCAGCAGCATGACCTATGACAGGGGCCCTGAAGCTTTCTTT
TRBV28	14	TRBJ1-1	TRBD1	NA	CASPPRGRDTEAFF	TGTGCCAGCCCCCCCAGGGGGCGGGACACTGAAGCTTTCTTT
TRBV11-3	13	TRBJ2-5	TRBD1	NA	CASSFRQGQAQYF	TGTGCCAGCAGCTTCAGACAGGGCCAGGCCCAGTACTTC
TRBV5-1	16	TRBJ2-1	TRBD2	NA	CASSSSGRVSYNEQFF	TGCGCCAGCAGCTCTAGCGGGAGGGTCTCCTACAATGAGCAGTTCTTC
TRBV27	14	TRBJ1-2	TRBD1	NA	CASSLDRARRGYTF	TGTGCCAGCAGTTTAGACAGGGCCCGTCGGGGCTACACCTTC
TRBV5-1	16	TRBJ1-2	NA	NA	CASSPNPGIPLSGYTF	TGCGCCAGCAGCCCAAATCCAGGGATCCCACTATCTGGCTACACCTTC
TRBV28	11	TRBJ1-2	NA	NA	CASSIRYGYTF	TGTGCCAGCAGTATCCGTTATGGCTACACCTTC
TRBV5-4	15	TRBJ2-1	TRBD2	NA	CASSPSGSRYNEQFF	TGTGCCAGCAGCCCGAGCGGGAGTCGCTACAATGAGCAGTTCTTC
TRBV6-5	15	TRBJ1-6	TRBD1	NA	CASSWGQGYNSPLHF	TGTGCCAGCAGTTGGGGACAGGGGTATAATTCACCCCTCCACTTT
TRBV27	15	TRBJ1-1	NA	NA	CASSRMTAMNTEAFF	TGTGCCAGCAGTCGAATGACAGCGATGAACACTGAAGCTTTCTTT
TRBV5-1	16	TRBJ2-2	NA	NA	CASSSQTSSNTGELFF	TGCGCCAGCAGCTCACAAACTAGCTCGAACACCGGGGAGCTGTTTTTT
TRBV15	15	TRBJ1-4	TRBD1	NA	CATSRQGATNEKLFF	TGTGCCACCAGCAGACAGGGGGCAACTAATGAAAAACTGTTTTTT
TRBV5-1	15	TRBJ1-1	NA	NA	CASSLFRGVNTEAFF	TGCGCCAGCAGCTTGTTTAGAGGAGTGAACACTGAAGCTTTCTTT
TRBV5-6	14	TRBJ2-7	TRBD1	NA	CASSPGQGGYEQYF	TGTGCCAGCAGCCCCGGACAGGGTGGGTACGAGCAGTACTTC
TRBV12-3/TRBV12-4	13	TRBJ1-2	NA	NA	CASSITPNYGYTF	TGTGCCAGCAGTATAACACCCAACTATGGCTACACCTTC
TRBV7-9	16	TRBJ1-3	NA	NA	CASANRGGGAGNTIYF	TGTGCCAGCGCCAACCGAGGGGGGGGAGCTGGAAACACCATATATTTT
TRBV7-9	15	TRBJ1-2	NA	NA	CASSLEWETTYGYTF	TGTGCCAGCAGCTTAGAGTGGGAGACCACCTATGGCTACACCTTC
TRBV27	15	TRBJ2-2	NA	once	CASSLLAPNTGELFF	TGTGCCAGCAGTTTACTAGCGCCGAACACCGGGGAGCTGTTTTTT
TRBV9	19	TRBJ1-1	NA	NA	CASSVGCCDKKGLNTEAFF	TGTGCCAGCAGCGTAGGATGCTGTGACAAAAAGGGGCTGAACACTGAAGCTTTCTTT
TRBV6-1	15	TRBJ1-6	NA	NA	CASSEGVRPNSPLHF	TGTGCCAGCAGTGAAGGTGTGCGGCCGAATTCACCCCTCCACTTT
TRBV27	13	TRBJ1-5	NA	NA	CASSPGTNQPQHF	TGTGCCAGCAGTCCTGGCACCAATCAGCCCCAGCATTTT
TRBV7-9	16	TRBJ1-2	NA	NA	CASSFVKSGNVGGYTF	TGTGCCAGCAGCTTTGTGAAAAGCGGAAACGTGGGGGGCTACACCTTC
TRBV15	16	TRBJ2-7	NA	NA	CATSPPGHSFMYEQYF	TGTGCCACCAGCCCTCCTGGGCACTCGTTTATGTACGAGCAGTACTTC
TRBV4-1	19	TRBJ2-1	TRBD2	NA	CASSHGTGNGRGSYNEQFF	TGCGCCAGCAGCCATGGTACGGGTAATGGGAGGGGTTCCTACAATGAGCAGTTCTTC
TRBV27	13	TRBJ1-6	NA	NA	CASGSSYNSPLHF	TGTGCCAGCGGTAGCTCCTATAATTCACCCCTCCACTTT
TRBV24-1	16	TRBJ2-3	NA	NA	CATSDLLSGGTDTQYF	TGTGCCACCAGTGATTTGCTTAGCGGAGGCACAGATACGCAGTATTTT
TRBV11-3	14	TRBJ2-2	NA	NA	CASSLGGNTGELFF	TGTGCCAGCAGCTTAGGAGGGAACACCGGGGAGCTGTTTTTT